The present TCR beta chain was sequenced within a study of T cell repertoires in cytomegalovirus infection. Germline values: CDR1 SGHTA, CDR2 FQGNSA. V was pared by 0 bases and J by 7 bases, with 10 bases between. This CDR3 spans 14 amino acids. MiXCR, run by TCRdb on the reads, gives a single entry per CDR3 protein. The sample shows roughly 220,000 distinct CDR3 sequences, about 39% of them seen only once. This clonotype has a handful of counts. Antigen unknown. This TCR was sampled from a human donor in good health (CMV status not recorded). Some clones in this sample may be carry-over from other donors' samples. This chain uses TRBV7-2 with TRBJ2-1; a possible D gene is TRBD2 (6 bases). The starting material was CD8+ T cells from cultured PBMCs, obtained from culture after CMV antigen stimulation. CDR3 residues: CASSLALSGNEQFF. In DNA, the CDR3 is TGTGCCAGCAGCTTAGCCCTTAGCGGTAATGAGCAGTTCTTC.